Listed below are T cell receptor beta chains from one sample, sequenced in a study of blood T cell repertoires in COVID-19. This table comes from immunoSEQ multiplex PCR, and its TCRdb copy is limited to in-frame clones, with some not included. The top ten clones hold 3.5% to 5% of a sample with around 62,000 clones, roughly 88% of them seen once. The specimen was peripheral blood. The source is a human donor in a cohort sampled during active COVID-19. CDR3s include the opening cysteine and the closing phenylalanine or tryptophan. The D gene is left open where the match is weak. Clone size appears in some rows only: once, few, many, or a class for an expanded clone.

D gene: .; V gene: TRBV4-1; J gene: TRBJ2-7; clone size: .; CDR3 DNA: TGCGCCAGCAGCCAAGTTCGAACAGGAGGGGCCCCCTACGAGCAGTACTTC; CDR3 protein: CASSQVRTGGAPYEQYF
D gene: .; V gene: TRBV7-8; J gene: TRBJ2-5; clone size: .; CDR3 DNA: TGTGCCAGCAGCTTACAAAACTTCCCGGAAGAGACCCAGTACTTC; CDR3 protein: CASSLQNFPEETQYF
D gene: TRBD1; V gene: TRBV28; J gene: TRBJ2-1; clone size: .; CDR3 DNA: TGTGCCAGCAGTCCCGGGACAGGGAACACTAGACAGATAAATGAGCAGTTCTTC; CDR3 protein: CASSPGTGNTRQINEQFF
D gene: .; V gene: TRBV5-5; J gene: TRBJ1-4; clone size: .; CDR3 DNA: TGTGCCAGCAGCTTTGCCGGGTCTCCTCATACGTGGAATGAAAAACTGTTTTTT; CDR3 protein: CASSFAGSPHTWNEKLFF
D gene: .; V gene: TRBV7-8; J gene: TRBJ1-3; clone size: .; CDR3 DNA: TGTGCCAGCAGCTTCGCCACGGGGTTTTCTGGAAACACCATATATTTT; CDR3 protein: CASSFATGFSGNTIYF
D gene: TRBD2; V gene: TRBV6-2/TRBV6-3; J gene: TRBJ2-5; clone size: .; CDR3 DNA: TGTGCCAGCAGCGTTCAGCGGGGGCTCGGAGAGACCCAGTACTTC; CDR3 protein: CASSVQRGLGETQYF
D gene: TRBD2; V gene: TRBV4-3; J gene: TRBJ2-3; clone size: .; CDR3 DNA: TGCGCCAGCAGCCAAGGTTTTGCGGGGGGGTTAACAGATACGCAGTATTTT; CDR3 protein: CASSQGFAGGLTDTQYF
D gene: .; V gene: TRBV28; J gene: TRBJ1-2; clone size: .; CDR3 DNA: TGTGCCAGCAGTTTATCAAGACAGTATGGCTACACCTTC; CDR3 protein: CASSLSRQYGYTF
D gene: .; V gene: TRBV11-2; J gene: TRBJ1-4; clone size: .; CDR3 DNA: TGTGCCAGCAGCTCTACAGGGTCAACTAATGAAAAACTGTTTTTT; CDR3 protein: CASSSTGSTNEKLFF
D gene: .; V gene: TRBV29-1; J gene: TRBJ2-3; clone size: .; CDR3 DNA: TGCAGCGTTGCGTCCGGTGTGAGCACAGATACGCAGTATTTT; CDR3 protein: CSVASGVSTDTQYF
D gene: TRBD1; V gene: TRBV6-2/TRBV6-3; J gene: TRBJ1-5; clone size: few; CDR3 DNA: TGTGCCAGCAGTGGAACGGGAGGGGGCGTTCAGCCCCAGCATTTT; CDR3 protein: CASSGTGGGVQPQHF
D gene: .; V gene: TRBV15; J gene: TRBJ1-5; clone size: .; CDR3 DNA: TGTGCCACCGAAGCTAGCAATCAGCCCCAGCATTTT; CDR3 protein: CATEASNQPQHF
D gene: TRBD1; V gene: TRBV6-4; J gene: TRBJ1-3; clone size: .; CDR3 DNA: TGTGCCAGCAGTGGGAACGGACAGGGCTCTGGAAACACCATATATTTT; CDR3 protein: CASSGNGQGSGNTIYF
D gene: .; V gene: TRBV25-1; J gene: TRBJ2-7; clone size: .; CDR3 DNA: TGTGCCAGCAGTGCTTACCAGGGTGGTAGCTCCTACGAGCAGTACTTC; CDR3 protein: CASSAYQGGSSYEQYF
D gene: .; V gene: TRBV11-2; J gene: TRBJ2-1; clone size: .; CDR3 DNA: TGTGCCAGCCACCGAGGCTCGAATGAGCAGTTCTTC; CDR3 protein: CASHRGSNEQFF
D gene: TRBD1; V gene: TRBV6-6; J gene: TRBJ1-4; clone size: .; CDR3 DNA: TGTGCCAGCAGTCGGGGGGACAGGGGATACACTAATGAAAAACTGTTTTTT; CDR3 protein: CASSRGDRGYTNEKLFF